This TCR beta chain was identified during a study of blood T cells in healthy people across ages. Study-level findings and limits: Per million T cells, TCR beta diversity dropped roughly linearly as age increased. Higher diversity, along with more naive CD4+ cells, distinguished long-lived donors from aged donors.

CDR1 is DFQATT, CDR2 SNEGSKA, per germline (reference sequence). The V end was cut by 7 bases, the J end by 6 bases, with 19 bases between. The CDR3 length is 14 residues. A second PCR of 7 to 11 cycles used a sample-barcoded 5' primer and a J-beta primer mix. Every molecule of cDNA carried a tag from a template-switch adaptor with 12 random nucleotides. TCRdb re-called the 5' RACE reads with MiXCR, one entry per CDR3 protein. The table lists roughly 860,000 distinct CDR3 sequences, around two thirds of them singletons, with around a quarter in the top ten. Regarding this clonotype: Its target is not known.

Input material: blood. This chain connects TRBV20-1 to TRBJ2-1; no firm D call. The receptor comes from a man aged 25-40 years in good health. In DNA, the CDR3 is TGCAGTGTCCAAATTATGGGAAGGATCAATGAGCAGTTCTTC. This encodes CSVQIMGRINEQFF.